This T cell receptor beta chain is from a study of identical twins. Study observations and caveats: Without tracking the same donors, conclusions rested on cross-sectional statistical analysis. While abundant cord blood beta clonotypes carried fewer insertions, memory repertoires showed no such pattern.

TCRdb used MiXCR to reprocess the 5' RACE reads, holding one entry per CDR3 protein. The table lists roughly 200,000 distinct CDR3 sequences, less than 20% of them singletons. This clonotype has only a few counts. Its antigen remains unidentified. The data also belong to a second study, concerning T cells expressing NK-cell markers.

The TCR sequence derives from a woman between 18 and 30 years old in good health. Sequencing input: CD8+ T cells sorted from blood.

This chain's CDR3 is CASSEYLFTGELFF. The CDR3 nucleotides read TGTGCCAGCAGTGAATATCTCTTTACCGGGGAGCTGTTTTTT. The V and J genes are TRBV2 and TRBJ2-2, with no clear D. Trimming removed 2 bases from V and 5 bases from J, with 9 bases in between. This CDR3 has 14 residues. Germline V gene data show CDR1 as SNHLY and CDR2 as FYNNEI.